Presented here are 24 T cell receptor beta chains from one specimen sequenced in a study of blood T cell repertoires in COVID-19. TCRdb keeps only in-frame clones here, not all; method: immunoSEQ multiplex PCR. The sample lists some 170,000 clones, 80% to 90% occurring once. The source material was peripheral blood. The source is a woman aged 70-85 years with COVID-19, enrolled during active disease.

This chain links TRBV7-5 with TRBJ2-7; TRBD2 reflects the table's D call only, with no check against the DNA. TRBV7-5 is a pseudogene. The CDR3 has 16 amino acids. This chain's CDR3 is CARSLARVSLNYEQYF. CDR3 sequence (DNA): TGTGCCAGAAGCTTAGCGCGGGTTAGTTTAAATTACGAGCAGTACTTC.

V is TRBV3-1 (or the pseudogene TRBV3-2) and J is TRBJ1-5; the match to TRBD1 covers 8 bases. CDR1 and CDR2 (germline): LGHDT, YNNKEL (reference sequence). The CDR3 is 15 residues long. V gave up 1 base and J gave up 3 bases; unmatched junction bases: 2. CDR3 region: CASSQGTGNNQPQHF. CDR3 bases: TGTGCCAGCAGCCAAGGGACAGGGAACAATCAGCCCCAGCATTTT.

The genes are TRBV5-4 and TRBJ2-7; 7 bases map to TRBD2. This CDR3 spans 14 amino acids. J lost 6 bases, V lost 0 bases, and 6 bases had no gene match. Germline V gene sequence: CDR1 SGHNT, CDR2 YYREEE (reference sequence). CDR3 amino acids: CASSLGTSLTEQYF. As DNA, the CDR3 is TGTGCCAGCAGCTTGGGGACTAGTCTCACCGAGCAGTACTTC.

The rearrangement links TRBV28 to TRBJ2-3; 7 nucleotides line up with TRBD2. The germline CDR1 and CDR2 sequences are MDHEN and SYDVKM. J lost 2 bases, V lost 5 bases, and 10 bases had no gene match. The CDR3 totals 16 residues. As DNA, the CDR3 is TGTGCCAGCAGTGGGAGCGGGACTACCCACACAGATACGCAGTATTTT. Translation: CASSGSGTTHTDTQYF.

V gene TRBV7-9 combines with J gene TRBJ1-6, with a tentative D call TRBD1 (5 bases). Trimming stripped 5 bases from V and 8 bases from J, with 16 bases between. Germline CDR1 reads SEHNR; CDR2 reads FQNEAQ (reference sequence). The CDR3 consists of 15 residues. The CDR3 here is CASSTAGGEDSPLHF. The DNA for the CDR3 is TGTGCCAGCAGCACGGCCGGGGGGGAGGATTCACCCCTCCACTTT.

This clone was recorded once. The chain couples TRBV5-1 to TRBJ2-2; maybe TRBD2 (6 bases). The length of the CDR3 is 13 residues. Germline-derived CDR1 and CDR2 are SGHRS and YFSETQ. Between the trimmed V and J ends, which lost 3 bases and 5 bases, there was a span of 8 bases. The CDR3 region has the DNA TGCGCCAGCAGCTGGAGGGCGACCGGGGAGCTGTTTTTT. This sequence encodes CASSWRATGELFF.

This chain uses TRBV18 with TRBJ1-4; 10 nucleotides agree with TRBD1. CDR3 size: 16 residues. Trimming removed 3 bases from V and 6 bases from J; junction bases left unmatched: 7. In germline, CDR1 is KGHSH, CDR2 LQKENI. DNA for the CDR3: TGTGCCAGCTCACCTGGATACGGGACAGGGGATGAAAAACTGTTTTTT. This encodes CASSPGYGTGDEKLFF. The full variable domain, with the rest looked up from reference TRBV18 and TRBJ1-4, is NAGVMQNPRHLVRRRGQEARLRCSPMKGHSHVYWYRQLPEEGLKFMVYLQKENIIDESGMPKERFSAEFPKEGPSILRIQQVVRGDSAAYFCASSPGYGTGDEKLFFGSGTQLSVL.

The gene calls are TRBV14 and TRBJ2-5; D is ambiguous. This CDR3 spans 13 amino acids. Germline loops: CDR1 SGHDN, CDR2 FVKESK. V was cut by 0 bases and J by 5 bases, with 7 bases left in between. The CDR3 DNA reads TGTGCCAGCAGCCAAGATCTCCTGGAGACCCAGTACTTC. Translation: CASSQDLLETQYF.

The rearrangement links TRBV10-2 to TRBJ2-3, with D maybe TRBD2 (5 bases). This CDR3 comprises 14 residues. The V gene's germline CDR1 is WSHSY and CDR2 SAAADI. Trimming cost V 6 bases and J 3 bases, with 13 bases left between them. The CDR3 here is CASRDLARTDTQYF. In nucleotides, the CDR3 is TGCGCCAGCAGGGACTTAGCGAGGACAGATACGCAGTATTTT.

The V and J genes are TRBV28 and TRBJ2-5, with TRBD1 as a possible D gene (6 bases). CDR1 is MDHEN, CDR2 SYDVKM, per germline. The CDR3 runs to 15 residues. The V end was cut by 2 bases, the J end by 1 base, with 11 bases between. Here the CDR3 reads CASSLIGQSQETQYF. CDR3 nucleotide sequence: TGTGCCAGCAGTTTAATAGGACAGTCCCAAGAGACCCAGTACTTC.

This sequence joins TRBV6-5 and TRBJ1-4; D gene unclear. Trimming removed 6 bases from V and 3 bases from J, with 5 bases in between. In germline, CDR1 is MNHEY, CDR2 SVGAGI. This CDR3 region has 12 residues. CDR3 nucleotides: TGTGCCAGCAGGGGCCCTAATGAAAAACTGTTTTTT. Its translation is CASRGPNEKLFF.

The V call is TRBV9, the J call TRBJ2-7; D is unresolved. V lost 4 bases to trimming and J lost 3 bases, with 17 bases between them. The germline V gene has CDR1 SGDLS and CDR2 YYNGEE. This CDR3 comprises 15 residues. Here the CDR3 reads CASSPSGGFLYEQYF. CDR3 DNA sequence: TGTGCCAGCAGCCCCTCCGGCGGATTCCTCTACGAGCAGTACTTC.

The chain carries TRBV28 and TRBJ2-7, with a weak D call TRBD1 (5 bases). The CDR3 contains 12 residues. CDR1 is MDHEN and CDR2 is SYDVKM in the germline V gene. The germline V and J ends were trimmed by 1 base and 7 bases, with 8 bases remaining between them. In nucleotides, the CDR3 is TGTGCCAGCAGTTTATCAGGGCCTGAGCAGTACTTC. Translation gives CASSLSGPEQYF.

The chain combines TRBV5-1 with TRBJ1-4; TRBD1 might be the D (6 bases). With 4 bases removed from V and 5 bases from J, the gap between germline ends came to 18 bases. Looked up from germline, CDR1 is SGHRS and CDR2 is YFSETQ. There are 16 residues in the CDR3. Written as DNA, the CDR3 is TGCGCCAGCAGCACCCAGGGGAGGGGGGAGAATGAAAAACTGTTTTTT. Encoded protein: CASSTQGRGENEKLFF.

The chain joins TRBV27 to TRBJ1-1, with 7 positions matching TRBD1. Germline CDR1 reads MNHEY; CDR2 reads SMNVEV (reference sequence). CDR3 length equals 12 residues. V trimming: 5 bases; J trimming: 3 bases; junction bases outside the gene matches: 0. The CDR3 DNA follows: TGTGCCAGCAGTGGGACAGACACTGAAGCTTTCTTT. The encoded protein is CASSGTDTEAFF.

This clone was recorded a few times. This chain links TRBV7-2 with TRBJ1-1, with D possibly matching TRBD1 (6 bases). Trimming removed 7 bases at V and 7 bases at J, with 16 bases between. Germline CDR1 and CDR2: SGHTA and FQGNSA. This CDR3 is 13 amino acids long. The CDR3 DNA is TGTGCCAGCAAACAACAGGGAGATGGTGAAGCTTTCTTT. This codes for CASKQQGDGEAFF.

The chain joins TRBV15 to TRBJ1-4; 10 bases line up with TRBD1. This CDR3 region has 19 residues. From germline, CDR1 is LNHNV and CDR2 YYDKDF (reference sequence). With 2 bases clipped from V and 12 bases from J, the junction kept 21 bases outside the gene matches. CDR3 sequence (DNA): TGTGCCACCAGCAGATCATTGGACAGGGGGAGCAGGACCGACAATGAACTGTTTTTT. Its translation: CATSRSLDRGSRTDNELFF.

This chain links TRBV3-1 (or the pseudogene TRBV3-2) with TRBJ2-7; the match to TRBD2 covers 11 bases. V was clipped by 4 bases and J by 3 bases; unmatched bases: 8. The CDR3 is 16 residues long. Germline lookup yields CDR1 LGHDT and CDR2 YNNKEL (reference sequence). CDR3 amino acids: CASSRGIAGGFYEQYF. In nucleotides, the CDR3 is TGTGCCAGCAGCCGTGGAATAGCGGGAGGGTTCTACGAGCAGTACTTC.

CDR3 protein: CASSQYGQGNSPLHF. As DNA, the CDR3 is TGTGCCAGCAGCCAGTACGGCCAGGGCAATTCACCCCTCCACTTT. J is TRBJ1-6 and V is TRBV11-3, with D possibly being TRBD1 (5 bases). The V end was cut by 5 bases, the J end by 7 bases, with 15 bases between. This CDR3 comprises 15 residues. CDR1 SGHNT and CDR2 YENEEA come from the germline V gene.

The chain uses TRBV30 and TRBJ1-4; TRBD1 matches 8 bases. Trimming cost V 0 bases and J 8 bases; bases outside gene matches: 8. The CDR3 contains 15 residues. The germline V gene encodes CDR1 GTSNPN and CDR2 SVGIG (reference sequence). The CDR3 region is CAWSVEGRGLEKLFF. The CDR3, as DNA: TGTGCCTGGAGTGTAGAAGGCAGGGGGCTCGAAAAACTGTTTTTT.

The chain has TRBV7-3 and TRBJ2-1, with TRBD2 as a possible D gene (5 bases). This CDR3 is built from 13 residues. The V gene's germline CDR1 is SGHTA and CDR2 FQGTGA. V shed 4 bases and J shed 9 bases, with 13 bases lying between them. DNA of the CDR3: TGTGCCAGCAGCTCCACTAGGTCGGGTGAGCAGTTCTTC. Its protein product is CASSSTRSGEQFF.

J is TRBJ2-1 and V is TRBV7-3; 8 positions agree with TRBD1. Germline V gene sequence: CDR1 SGHTA, CDR2 FQGTGA. J gave up 7 bases and V 5 bases, and 10 bases lay outside the gene matches. The CDR3 spans 15 residues. CDR3 amino acids: CASSQQGQGWNEQFF. DNA of the CDR3: TGTGCCAGCAGCCAACAAGGACAGGGTTGGAATGAGCAGTTCTTC.

The chain carries TRBV3-1 (or the pseudogene TRBV3-2) and TRBJ2-7, with no clear D. The germline V gene has CDR1 LGHDT and CDR2 YNNKEL (reference sequence). CDR3 length: 12 residues. V lost 1 base and J 12 bases, leaving 13 bases between the germline ends. Written as DNA, the CDR3 is TGTGCCAGCAGCCAAGGTTCGGTCGAACGGTACTTC. The encoded protein is CASSQGSVERYF.

The chain couples TRBV7-3 to TRBJ2-3, with D possibly being TRBD2 (5 bases). The germline V gene encodes CDR1 SGHTA and CDR2 FQGTGA. V dropped 6 bases and J dropped 0 bases, with 13 bases sitting between them. This CDR3 contains 15 residues. CDR3 in DNA: TGTGCCAGCAGTCCTGACTACCTTAGCACAGATACGCAGTATTTT. The encoded protein is CASSPDYLSTDTQYF.